This passage covers 20 T cell receptor beta chains from one sample sequenced in a study of T cell responses to AZD1222 COVID-19 vaccine. TCRdb's copy holds only in-frame clones and misses some; the assay was immunoSEQ multiplex PCR. This table has 180,000 or so clones, approximately 93% appearing once. The starting material was peripheral blood, obtained 28 days after the second AZD1222 dose. The receptor set was obtained from an adult who received the AZD1222 COVID-19 vaccine.

This clone has only a few counts. The rearrangement links TRBV6-5 to TRBJ1-3; D is unresolved. The CDR3 spans 15 residues. The V gene lost 8 bases and the J gene lost 0 bases, with 14 bases spanning the gap. Germline CDR1 is MNHEY and CDR2 is SVGAGI. CDR3 nucleotides: TGTGCCAGCGGCTCCCTTGGATCCTCTGGAAACACCATATATTTT. It translates to CASGSLGSSGNTIYF.

The chain recombines TRBV9 with TRBJ2-1; 7 nucleotides agree with TRBD1. Per the germline V gene, CDR1 is SGDLS and CDR2 is YYNGEE. Trimming at V came to 5 bases and at J to 5 bases, leaving 10 bases not matched to a gene. The CDR3 has 15 amino acids. Here the CDR3 DNA reads TGTGCCAGCAGGGGGGACAGTATAAGAAACAATGAGCAGTTCTTC. Translated: CASRGDSIRNNEQFF.

This clone showed up just a few times. Other nucleotide sequences in the sample specify the same CDR3. The chain recombines TRBV5-1 with TRBJ2-3; D unclear. From germline, CDR1 is SGHRS and CDR2 YFSETQ. Trimming pared 5 bases from V and 0 bases from J, leaving 4 bases between. The CDR3 is made up of 12 amino acids. This CDR3 is CASSLSTDTQYF. DNA of the CDR3: TGCGCCAGCAGTCTCAGCACAGATACGCAGTATTTT. Full variable domain (rest looked up from reference TRBV5-1 and TRBJ2-3): KAGVTQTPRYLIKTRGQQVTLSCSPISGHRSVSWYQQTPGQGLQFLFEYFSETQRNKGNFPGRFSGRQFSNSRSEMNVSTLELGDSALYLCASSLSTDTQYFGPGTRLTVL.

The rearrangement joins TRBV4-1 to TRBJ2-2, with unresolved D. CDR1 MGHRA and CDR2 YSYEKL come from the germline V gene. There are 15 residues in the CDR3. V dropped 4 bases and J dropped 0 bases, with 9 bases sitting between them. The CDR3 DNA follows: TGCGCCAGCAGCCTGACATTTCCGAACACCGGGGAGCTGTTTTTT. This sequence encodes CASSLTFPNTGELFF.

The chain recombines TRBV5-5 with TRBJ1-2; D is undetermined. The ends were cut back, 0 bases at V and 2 bases at J, with 8 bases in the middle. Germline V gene data show CDR1 as SGHKS and CDR2 as YYEKEE (reference sequence). The CDR3 sequence is 14 residues long. CDR3 sequence (DNA): TGTGCCAGCAGCTTGGGGGCCGGGAACTATGGCTACACCTTC. Translated, it gives CASSLGAGNYGYTF.

This clone appeared a few times. CDR3 region: CASSVVPDVPNYGYTF. CDR3 DNA: TGCGCCAGCAGTGTAGTACCGGACGTTCCTAACTATGGCTACACCTTC. The V call is TRBV10-2, the J call TRBJ1-2, with no clear D. This CDR3 spans 16 amino acids. V lost 4 bases, J lost 0 bases, and 15 bases lay in between. The germline CDR1 and CDR2 sequences are WSHSY and SAAADI.

V gene TRBV18 combines with J gene TRBJ2-5; D is unresolved. The ends were cut back, 3 bases at V and 1 base at J, with 6 bases in the middle. The CDR3 totals 13 residues. Germline V lookup: CDR1 KGHSH, CDR2 LQKENI. The CDR3 region is CASSPPFQETQYF. CDR3 in DNA: TGTGCCAGCTCACCCCCCTTCCAAGAGACCCAGTACTTC.

The V gene is TRBV29-1, the J gene TRBJ1-4; D not certain. The CDR3 spans 14 residues. Trimming removed 6 bases at V and 1 base at J, with 12 bases between. CDR1 and CDR2 (germline): SQVTM, ANQGSEA. The CDR3 DNA reads as TGCAGCGTGAGGGAACGGATAACTAATGAAAAACTGTTTTTT. It is translated as CSVRERITNEKLFF.

V and J are TRBV2 and TRBJ1-1; no clear D. The V end lost 4 bases, the J end lost 0 bases, and 6 bases lay between the germline ends. Germline V lookup: CDR1 SNHLY, CDR2 FYNNEI. This CDR3 region has 13 residues. The CDR3 region has the DNA TGTGCCAGCAGTGGGTTGTTGAACACTGAAGCTTTCTTT. This encodes CASSGLLNTEAFF. The full variable domain, rest sourced from reference TRBV2 and TRBJ1-1, is EPEVTQTPSHQVTQMGQEVILRCVPISNHLYFYWYRQILGQKVEFLVSFYNNEISEKSEIFDDQFSVERPDGSNFTLKIRSTKLEDSAMYFCASSGLLNTEAFFGQGTRLTVV.

J is TRBJ1-1 and V is TRBV3-1 (or the pseudogene TRBV3-2); 12 nucleotides align to TRBD1. Looked up from germline, CDR1 is LGHDT and CDR2 is YNNKEL (reference sequence). J was trimmed by 11 bases and V by 5 bases; bases with no gene match: 6. The CDR3 consists of 13 residues. The CDR3 region has the DNA TGTGCCAGCAGCAGGGGACAGGGGGCCCTGGCTTTCTTT. Translated, it gives CASSRGQGALAFF.

The chain carries TRBV6-1 and TRBJ2-1; 7 bases match TRBD1. CDR1 is MNHNS and CDR2 is SASEGT in the germline V gene. The CDR3 contains 16 residues. Trimming cost V 2 bases and J 1 base; bases outside gene matches: 5. The chain's CDR3 is CASSEFRQGSYNEQFF. CDR3 in DNA: TGTGCCAGCAGTGAATTTCGACAGGGTTCCTACAATGAGCAGTTCTTC.

The rearrangement uses TRBV7-9 and TRBJ1-6, with a weak D call TRBD1 (6 bases). V gave up 5 bases and J gave up 10 bases, with 18 bases separating them. CDR1 is SEHNR and CDR2 is FQNEAQ in the germline V gene (reference sequence). There are 15 residues in the CDR3. Here the CDR3 reads CASSLNKQGGSPLHF. The CDR3, as DNA: TGTGCCAGCAGCCTAAATAAACAGGGTGGGTCACCCCTCCACTTT.

This chain connects TRBV12-5 to TRBJ2-5; D unclear. Germline CDR1 is LGHNT and CDR2 is FRNRAP. The CDR3 has 15 residues. The V end lost 7 bases, the J end lost 5 bases, and 20 bases lay between the germline ends. CDR3 sequence (DNA): TGTGCTAGTGCTCTCCGACGGGCTCTGGGCGAGACCCAGTACTTC. This codes for CASALRRALGETQYF.

CDR3 amino acids: CASSELWTGELFF. For the CDR3, the DNA is TGTGCCAGCAGTGAATTATGGACCGGGGAGCTGTTTTTT. The chain employs TRBV6-1 and TRBJ2-2; D is ambiguous. Germline assignment: CDR1 MNHNS and CDR2 SASEGT. CDR3 length equals 13 residues. Trimming shortened V by 2 bases and J by 5 bases, and 6 bases separated the two germline ends.

The CDR3 is CASSPGRYAGANVLTF. CDR3 bases: TGTGCCAGCTCACCAGGAAGGTACGCTGGGGCCAACGTCCTGACTTTC. The chain recombines TRBV18 with TRBJ2-6; D is uncertain. The germline CDR1 and CDR2 sequences are KGHSH and LQKENI. CDR3 length: 16 amino acids. Between the trimmed V and J ends, which lost 2 bases and 2 bases, there was a span of 10 bases.

This chain links TRBV19 with TRBJ1-2; D unclear. The V and J ends lost 3 bases and 4 bases respectively, with 6 bases between them. Germline V gives CDR1 LNHDA, CDR2 SQIVND (reference sequence). The CDR3 is 12 residues long. CDR3 amino acids: CASSILPYGYTF. DNA of the CDR3: TGTGCCAGTAGTATCCTCCCCTATGGCTACACCTTC.

The chain employs TRBV18 and TRBJ1-1; possible D gene TRBD1, 5 bases. The CDR3 extends over 13 amino acids. V was pared by 6 bases and J by 4 bases, with 12 bases between. CDR1 and CDR2 from the germline V gene are KGHSH and LQKENI. The CDR3 loop is CASSPSGRTEAFF. CDR3 nucleotide sequence: TGTGCCAGCTCCCCCTCGGGGCGCACTGAAGCTTTCTTT. The full variable domain, its missing parts supplied by reference TRBV18 and TRBJ1-1, is NAGVMQNPRHLVRRRGQEARLRCSPMKGHSHVYWYRQLPEEGLKFMVYLQKENIIDESGMPKERFSAEFPKEGPSILRIQQVVRGDSAAYFCASSPSGRTEAFFGQGTRLTVV.

This sequence joins TRBV4-1 and TRBJ1-5; D gene uncertain. V was clipped by 2 bases and J by 6 bases, with 11 bases between them. Germline V gene data show CDR1 as MGHRA and CDR2 as YSYEKL. This CDR3 contains 14 residues. CDR3 in DNA: TGCGCCAGCAGCCAACTAGGATCCAGTCAGCCCCAGCATTTT. This codes for CASSQLGSSQPQHF.

The chain joins TRBV7-2 to TRBJ2-3, with 9 bases fitting TRBD2. Germline assignment: CDR1 SGHTA and CDR2 FQGNSA. The CDR3 covers 13 residues. Unmatched junction bases numbered 8, after V lost 9 bases and J lost 7 bases. CDR3 bases: TGTGCCAGTATAGCGGGGGCTGGAAATACGCAGTATTTT. Its protein is CASIAGAGNTQYF.

The chain recombines TRBV27 with TRBJ1-5; the match to TRBD1 covers 7 bases. V lost 4 bases to trimming and J lost 2 bases; unmatched junction nucleotides: 14. CDR1 is MNHEY and CDR2 is SMNVEV in the germline V gene (reference sequence). The CDR3 totals 18 residues. The CDR3 DNA reads as TGTGCCAGCAGTTCCTCCGGGACAGCATTTATGGGCAATCAGCCCCAGCATTTT. Amino acids: CASSSSGTAFMGNQPQHF.